This is a list of T cell receptor beta chains from one sample in a study of blood T cell repertoires in COVID-19. Data came from immunoSEQ multiplex PCR; TCRdb stores just in-frame clones and leaves some out. The table includes approximately 130,000 clones, 60% to 85% detected once. Sequencing was done on a sample of peripheral blood. The source is a man aged 80 or over with acute or convalescent COVID-19. The conserved cysteine and the conserved F or W are not part of the CDR3 here. Fields, in order: J gene, V gene, CDR3 protein.

TRBJ1-4	TRBV7-9	ASSFVWPSNEKLF
TRBJ2-7	TRBV11-2	ASRPVRQLSYEQY
TRBJ2-7	TRBV19	ASSAHQGSEQY
TRBJ1-2	TRBV6-6	ASSLWGVGHLIYGYT
TRBJ1-1	TRBV5-4	ASSLGLSGTEAF
TRBJ2-1	TRBV5-1	ASSLTSGGYNEQF
TRBJ2-2	TRBV19	ASSTRQGYAGELF
TRBJ2-2	TRBV7-3	ASSPSGERGRTGELF
TRBJ1-1	TRBV6-5	ASSAFDGTEAF
TRBJ2-7	TRBV7-2	ASSLLSQLYEQY
TRBJ1-5	TRBV4-1	ASSQDYRTFNSNQPQH
TRBJ2-3	TRBV5-1	ASSPVGGTGVYQDTQY
TRBJ2-1	TRBV6-6	ASSYSGRDYNEQF
TRBJ1-4	TRBV5-1	ASSFGGANEKLF
TRBJ1-1	TRBV4-2	ASSQQSGGVVAF
TRBJ2-7	TRBV2	ASSLTGHEQY
TRBJ2-7	TRBV28	ASTRTDTYEQY
TRBJ2-2	TRBV18	ASSPQSGRNTGELF
TRBJ1-2	TRBV30	AWSVSAGGYT
TRBJ2-1	TRBV5-1	ASSLEQGANEQF
TRBJ2-5	TRBV5-1	ASSPPLAGVVEETQY
TRBJ2-7	TRBV6-5	ASRQGQSYEQY
TRBJ1-2	TRBV5-6	ASCRDRGRKDYGYT
TRBJ2-2	TRBV27	ASSFRTSGGLSPPGELF
TRBJ2-3	TRBV5-1	ASSLELLGTQY
TRBJ1-4	TRBV28	ASSWGDEKLF
TRBJ1-1	TRBV5-3	ARSLGPVRGPFNTEAF
TRBJ2-1	TRBV6-5	ASSPPGRLYNEQF
TRBJ2-5	TRBV12-3/TRBV12-4	ASSPRWETQY
TRBJ2-2	TRBV5-1	ASSLAAVASNTGELF
TRBJ2-1	TRBV5-6	ATVRQSLNEQF
TRBJ1-5	TRBV6-5	ASNPDRVVGQPQH
TRBJ2-5	TRBV5-1	ASSRNGQVQETQY
TRBJ1-5	TRBV19	ASSIDRGLQPQH
TRBJ1-2	TRBV4-3	ASSQQGQTYTENGYT
TRBJ2-3	TRBV29-1	SVEGQGYTDTQY
TRBJ1-5	TRBV7-2	ASSLRGLNQPQH
TRBJ1-5	TRBV6-5	ASSKGVYEQPQH
TRBJ2-2	TRBV4-2	ASSQDSLAGGSGELF